This T cell receptor (beta chain) is from a study of identical twins. TCRdb reprocessed the 5' RACE reads with MiXCR, giving one entry per CDR3 protein. The sample has around 100,000 distinct CDR3 sequences; about 5.6% are singletons. This clonotype was picked up many times. What it recognizes is unknown. Findings and caveats of the study: Twins' surplus sharing was weaker for beta out-of-frame sequences.

Healthy Caucasians, and only they, were the donors. The germline CDR1 and CDR2 sequences are ENHRY and SYGVKD. V shed 7 bases and J 3 bases; nucleotides not matched to a gene: 6. There are 14 residues in the CDR3. The sequencing input was memory T cells sorted from blood. The clonotype originates from a woman between 50 and 59 years old in good health. This chain joins TRBV10-3 and TRBJ1-2, with 9 bases aligning to TRBD1. In DNA, the CDR3 is TGTGCCATCAATCCACAGGGGGCGGACTATGGCTACACCTTC. Protein: CAINPQGADYGYTF.